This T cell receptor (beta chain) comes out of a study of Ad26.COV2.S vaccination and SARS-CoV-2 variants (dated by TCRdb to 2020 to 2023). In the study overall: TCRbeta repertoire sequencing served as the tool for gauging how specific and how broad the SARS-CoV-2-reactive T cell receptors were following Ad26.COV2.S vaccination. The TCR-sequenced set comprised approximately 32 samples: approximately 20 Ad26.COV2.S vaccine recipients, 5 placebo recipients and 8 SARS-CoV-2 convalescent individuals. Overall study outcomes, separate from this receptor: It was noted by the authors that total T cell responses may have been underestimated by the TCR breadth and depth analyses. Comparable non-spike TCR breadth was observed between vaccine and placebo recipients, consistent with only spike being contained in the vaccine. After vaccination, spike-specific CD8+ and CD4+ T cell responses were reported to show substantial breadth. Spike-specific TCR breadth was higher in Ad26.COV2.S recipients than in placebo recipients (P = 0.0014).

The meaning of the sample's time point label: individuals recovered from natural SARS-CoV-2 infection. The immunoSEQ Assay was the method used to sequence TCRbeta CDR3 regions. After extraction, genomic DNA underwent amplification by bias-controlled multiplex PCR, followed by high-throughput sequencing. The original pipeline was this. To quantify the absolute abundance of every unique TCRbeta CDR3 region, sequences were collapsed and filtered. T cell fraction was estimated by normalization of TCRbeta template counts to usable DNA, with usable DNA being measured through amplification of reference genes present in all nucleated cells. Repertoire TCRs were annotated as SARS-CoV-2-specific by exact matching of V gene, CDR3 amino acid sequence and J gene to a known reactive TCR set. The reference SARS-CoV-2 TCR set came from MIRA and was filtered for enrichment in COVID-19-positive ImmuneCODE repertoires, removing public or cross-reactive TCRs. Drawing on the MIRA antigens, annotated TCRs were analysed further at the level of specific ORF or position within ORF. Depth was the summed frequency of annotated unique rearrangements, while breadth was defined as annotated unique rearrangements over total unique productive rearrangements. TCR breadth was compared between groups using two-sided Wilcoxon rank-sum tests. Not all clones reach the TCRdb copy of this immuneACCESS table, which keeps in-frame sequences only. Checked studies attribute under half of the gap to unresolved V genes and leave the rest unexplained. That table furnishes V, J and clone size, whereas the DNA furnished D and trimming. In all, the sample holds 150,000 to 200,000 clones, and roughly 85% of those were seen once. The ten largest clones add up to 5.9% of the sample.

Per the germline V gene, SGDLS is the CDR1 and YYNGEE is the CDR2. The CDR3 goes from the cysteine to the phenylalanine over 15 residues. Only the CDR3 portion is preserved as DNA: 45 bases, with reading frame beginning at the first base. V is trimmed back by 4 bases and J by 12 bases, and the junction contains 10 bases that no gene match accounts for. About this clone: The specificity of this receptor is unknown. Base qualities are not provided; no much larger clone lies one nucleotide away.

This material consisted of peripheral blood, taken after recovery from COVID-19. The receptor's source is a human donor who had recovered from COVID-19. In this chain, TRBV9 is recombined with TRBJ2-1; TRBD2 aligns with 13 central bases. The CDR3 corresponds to CASSSRTSGSSLQFF. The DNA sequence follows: TGTGCCAGCAGCTCCCGGACTAGCGGGAGTTCGTTGCAGTTCTTC.